The clone carrying this TCR beta chain was counted between two and nine times. No antigen is known for it. This sample is drawn from a study of blood T cells in healthy people across ages. The study, taken as a whole, reports: There were more naive CD4+ cells and higher diversity in long-lived donors than in aged donors.

Alongside a J-beta primer mix, a sample-barcoded 5' primer served in a second PCR lasting about 7 to 11 cycles. The template-switch adaptor, which had 12 random nucleotides, put a tag on each cDNA molecule. TCRdb itself ran the 5' RACE reads through MiXCR, one entry per CDR3 protein. The data hold about 1,500,000 distinct CDR3 sequences, with 28% observed a single time. The CDR3 has 15 amino acids. The germline V and J ends were trimmed by 1 base and 0 bases, with 7 bases remaining between them. Germline CDR1 reads ENHRY; CDR2 reads SYGVKD. The clonotype was recovered from a young woman in good health. The chain is built from TRBV10-3 and TRBJ2-1; possibly TRBD1 or TRBD2 for D (5 bases each). Sample: blood. CDR3 in amino acids: CAISEWDGSYNEQFF. CDR3 in DNA: TGTGCCATCAGTGAGTGGGACGGCTCCTACAATGAGCAGTTCTTC.